This T cell receptor beta chain appears in the sequencing data of a study of cytomegalovirus exposure and HLA in healthy donors. At the level of the study: Inside one of the first data releases sat roughly 80 million unique TCRs taken from HLA-typed donors. Broader study findings: Researchers reported in a later analysis that a missense DCLRE1C variant was tied to TCR beta V- and J-gene trimming.

Germline CDR1 and CDR2: MGHDK and SYGVNS. CDR3 length: 13 residues. V lost 3 bases, J lost 4 bases, and 6 bases lay in between. PCR primers comprised 60 Vbeta and 13 Jbeta primers. The method was immunoSEQ multiplex PCR; TCRdb's version includes in-frame clones alone and lacks a portion of them. This sample has about 110,000 clones, with 71% found just once. As regards this clone: As yet, its antigen is unknown.

The chain carries TRBV25-1 and TRBJ2-2; no clear D gene. The source is a female donor in good health and CMV-seronegative. Sequenced input: PBMCs. The CDR3 DNA is TGTGCCAGCAGTGACGGTCCCACCGGGGAGCTGTTTTTT. Translating it yields CASSDGPTGELFF.